The 28 T cell receptor beta chains below come from one sample, sequenced in a study of T cells in Graves' hyperthyroidism and ophthalmopathy. Amplified TCR beta CDR3 regions came from RNA transcripts. Using the HTBI primer set, a first-round RT-PCR was run on the TCR CDR3. TCRdb reprocessed the multiplex PCR reads via MiXCR and lists one record per CDR3 protein. The table lists around 690,000 distinct CDR3 sequences, less than 25% of them singletons. The sample taken for sequencing was blood. The source of these receptors is a man aged 25 to 40 with Graves' ophthalmopathy.

A few counts support this clonotype. The V call is TRBV19, the J call TRBJ2-1; weak D call: TRBD1 (6 bases). The V end was cut by 5 bases, the J end by 2 bases, with 10 bases between. The CDR3 has 14 amino acids. Per the germline V gene, CDR1 is LNHDA and CDR2 is SQIVND (reference sequence). CDR3 sequence reads: CASSSAGAYNEQFF. In DNA, the CDR3 is TGTGCCAGTAGTTCCGCAGGGGCCTACAATGAGCAGTTCTTC.

This clonotype occurred many times. CDR3 sequence (DNA): TGTGCCAGCAGTTTGGTGACTCAACAAGAGACCCAGTACTTC. Translation: CASSLVTQQETQYF. The chain uses TRBV12-3 or TRBV12-4 and TRBJ2-5; no clear D. This CDR3 region has 14 residues. V was cut by 3 bases and J by 2 bases, with 10 bases left in between.

The chain joins TRBV20-1 to TRBJ2-3, with 14 bases lining up with TRBD2. This CDR3 has 16 residues. The germline CDR1 and CDR2 sequences are DFQATT and SNEGSKA (reference sequence). The trim removed 4 bases at V and 1 base at J, leaving 4 bases unmatched. In DNA, the CDR3 is TGCAGTGCTACTGGGACTAGCGGGAGAGGCACAGATACGCAGTATTTT. Residues: CSATGTSGRGTDTQYF.

The chain is built from TRBV13 and TRBJ2-7; 10 bases map to TRBD2. The ends lost 4 bases at V and 0 bases at J; junction bases unmatched: 6. In germline, CDR1 is PRHDT, CDR2 FYEKMQ (reference sequence). CDR3 length: 16 amino acids. In nucleotides, the CDR3 is TGTGCCAGCAGCTCCCAATCTAGCGGGAGCTCCTACGAGCAGTACTTC. Translating gives CASSSQSSGSSYEQYF.

In its sample, this clonotype was seen many times. V gene TRBV18 combines with J gene TRBJ2-7; no definite D call. Per the germline V gene, CDR1 is KGHSH and CDR2 is LQKENI. The CDR3 consists of 14 residues. The V gene lost 2 bases and the J gene lost 2 bases, with 10 bases spanning the gap. In nucleotides, the CDR3 is TGTGCCAGCTCACCAATAGGCAGCGCCTACGAGCAGTACTTC. It codes for CASSPIGSAYEQYF.

The rearrangement uses TRBV6-1 and TRBJ1-1, with D possibly TRBD1 on 5 matching bases. V dropped 7 bases and J dropped 6 bases, with 15 bases sitting between them. CDR1 is MNHNS and CDR2 is SASEGT in the germline V gene. This CDR3 comprises 13 residues. The CDR3 loop reads CASTIDSGPEAFF. Here the CDR3 DNA reads TGTGCCAGCACCATAGACAGTGGCCCTGAAGCTTTCTTT.

This clonotype was counted at least ten times. The CDR3 DNA sequence: TGTGCCTGGGGGCTGGGGCAATCGAACACTGAAGCTTTCTTT. Its protein is CAWGLGQSNTEAFF. The gene calls are TRBV30 and TRBJ1-1; weak D call: TRBD1 (5 bases). The CDR3 loop spans 14 amino acids. Germline V lookup: CDR1 GTSNPN, CDR2 SVGIG (reference sequence). V dropped 5 bases and J dropped 1 base, with 14 bases sitting between them.

The gene calls are TRBV29-1 and TRBJ2-2; D remains ambiguous. Germline CDR1 and CDR2: SQVTM and ANQGSEA. There are 11 residues in the CDR3. V lost 5 bases, J lost 3 bases, and 4 bases lay in between. CDR3 sequence reads: CSVLDTGELFF. The CDR3, as DNA: TGCAGCGTTTTGGACACCGGGGAGCTGTTTTTT.

This chain connects TRBV10-3 to TRBJ1-6; D unresolved. The germline gives CDR1 ENHRY, CDR2 SYGVKD. The CDR3 runs 13 residues. V was clipped by 11 bases and J by 6 bases, with 14 bases between them. The CDR3 here is CAGREFPNSPLHF. Here the CDR3 DNA reads TGTGCCGGACGAGAGTTCCCTAATTCACCCCTCCACTTT.

The chain carries TRBV29-1 and TRBJ2-1; 10 positions agree with TRBD2. Germline assignment: CDR1 SQVTM and CDR2 ANQGSEA. The CDR3 runs 13 residues. The CDR3 DNA sequence: TGCAGTGCGCTAGCGGGAGATGCACAAGGGCAGTTCTTC. This sequence encodes CSALAGDAQGQFF.

Ten or more counts support this clonotype. This sequence joins TRBV5-1 and TRBJ1-2, with no clear D. Trimming cost V 0 bases and J 2 bases, with 11 bases left between them. CDR3 length: 15 amino acids. CDR1 is SGHRS, CDR2 YFSETQ, per germline. The CDR3 DNA reads as TGCGCCAGCAGCTTGGATGGGGTGTTGAACTATGGCTACACCTTC. Its protein is CASSLDGVLNYGYTF. The whole variable domain, remainder taken from reference TRBV5-1 and TRBJ1-2, is KAGVTQTPRYLIKTRGQQVTLSCSPISGHRSVSWYQQTPGQGLQFLFEYFSETQRNKGNFPGRFSGRQFSNSRSEMNVSTLELGDSALYLCASSLDGVLNYGYTFGSGTRLTVV.

This clonotype was recorded a few times. This chain links TRBV3-1 with TRBJ1-2; TRBD1 agrees at 9 bases. Germline CDR1 is LGHDT and CDR2 is YNNKEL (reference sequence). The CDR3 is made up of 15 amino acids. The J segment lost 5 bases and the V segment lost 5 bases, leaving 9 bases of the junction unmatched. The CDR3 region is CASSYGTGIRYGYTF. For the CDR3, the DNA is TGTGCCAGCAGCTACGGGACAGGGATCCGGTATGGCTACACCTTC.

The chain couples TRBV30 to TRBJ2-2, with 8 nucleotides matching TRBD1. Germline CDR1 and CDR2: GTSNPN and SVGIG (reference sequence). This CDR3 is 15 amino acids long. V shed 0 bases, J shed 7 bases, and the junction held 7 bases outside the gene matches. DNA of the CDR3: TGTGCCTGGAGTGTACCGGACAGGGTGGGCGGGGAGCTGTTTTTT. It encodes CAWSVPDRVGGELFF.

In its sample, this clonotype was seen a few times. The chain joins TRBV20-1 to TRBJ2-1; TRBD2 matches 8 bases. The CDR3 sequence is 14 residues long. CDR1 and CDR2 from the germline V gene are DFQATT and SNEGSKA (reference sequence). V trimming: 6 bases; J trimming: 3 bases; junction bases outside the gene matches: 7. The CDR3 nucleotides are TGCAGTGCGAGACCCAGCGGGAGCTACAATGAGCAGTTCTTC. It translates to CSARPSGSYNEQFF.

This clonotype was found a few times. The chain couples TRBV28 to TRBJ2-2, with D tentatively TRBD2 (5 bases). This CDR3 has 15 residues. The germline V and J ends were trimmed by 1 base and 8 bases, with 14 bases remaining between them. Germline assignment: CDR1 MDHEN and CDR2 SYDVKM. The CDR3 region has the DNA TGTGCCAGCAGTTTATTCGGCGGGCTGGGGGGGGAGCTGTTTTTT. This translates into CASSLFGGLGGELFF. Full variable domain (missing parts from reference TRBV28 and TRBJ2-2): DVKVTQSSRYLVKRTGEKVFLECVQDMDHENMFWYRQDPGLGLRLIYFSYDVKMKEKGDIPEGYSVSREKKERFSLILESASTNQTSMYLCASSLFGGLGGELFFGEGSRLTVL.

This clonotype was seen a handful of times. The V and J genes are TRBV7-6 and TRBJ2-7; D could derive from TRBD1 or TRBD2 (5 bases each). Per the germline V gene, CDR1 is SGHVS and CDR2 is FNYEAQ. The CDR3 loop spans 21 amino acids. V was cut by 6 bases and J by 7 bases, with 40 bases left in between. The CDR3: CASRGSPRGESGWTLSSEQYF. The CDR3 nucleotides are TGTGCCAGCAGGGGGTCTCCCAGAGGGGAGAGTGGTTGGACACTTTCCTCAGAGCAGTACTTC.

This clonotype has more than one count but fewer than ten. The chain couples TRBV6-1 to TRBJ1-5; D is possibly TRBD1 (5 bases). Germline assignment: CDR1 MNHNS and CDR2 SASEGT. The CDR3 is 15 residues long. Trimming removed 3 bases from V and 7 bases from J, with 16 bases in between. The CDR3 DNA sequence: TGTGCCAGCAGTGACCTCCTGAGGGGAGGGCAGCCCCAGCATTTT. This encodes CASSDLLRGGQPQHF.

The rearrangement links TRBV10-1 to TRBJ1-3; a possible D gene is TRBD1 (6 bases). Trimming took off 4 bases at V and 2 bases at J, with 9 bases between the two ends. Germline-derived CDR1 and CDR2 are WNHNN and SYGVQD (reference sequence). The CDR3 is 14 residues long. CDR3 bases: TGCGCCAGCAGTGCGGGGACAACTGGAAACACCATATATTTT. Encoded protein: CASSAGTTGNTIYF.

A few counts support this clonotype. The chain combines TRBV29-1 with TRBJ2-7; maybe TRBD1 (6 bases). Trimming shortened V by 5 bases and J by 3 bases, and 8 bases separated the two germline ends. The CDR3 covers 11 residues. Germline-derived CDR1 and CDR2 are SQVTM and ANQGSEA. CDR3 bases: TGCAGCGTTCGGGACAACTACGAGCAGTACTTC. Protein sequence: CSVRDNYEQYF.

The chain is built from TRBV7-2 and TRBJ2-3; the D is unclear. The V end was cut by 0 bases, the J end by 5 bases, with 6 bases between. The CDR3 is 13 amino acids. Looked up from germline, CDR1 is SGHTA and CDR2 is FQGNSA. Here the CDR3 reads CASSLAGKDTQYF. CDR3 bases: TGTGCCAGCAGCTTAGCAGGGAAAGATACGCAGTATTTT.

The chain is built from TRBV2 and TRBJ1-1, with D perhaps matching TRBD1 (6 bases). In germline, CDR1 is SNHLY, CDR2 FYNNEI. The V and J ends lost 5 bases and 8 bases respectively, with 9 bases between them. The CDR3 has 11 residues. The CDR3 DNA follows: TGTGCCAGCAGTAAAGGGGGGGAAGCTTTCTTT. Its protein is CASSKGGEAFF. Together with reference TRBV2 and TRBJ1-1, the CDR3 gives the full variable domain: EPEVTQTPSHQVTQMGQEVILRCVPISNHLYFYWYRQILGQKVEFLVSFYNNEISEKSEIFDDQFSVERPDGSNFTLKIRSTKLEDSAMYFCASSKGGEAFFGQGTRLTVV.

This clonotype was detected only a few times. The chain joins TRBV7-2 to TRBJ2-1; 9 bases line up with TRBD2. The CDR3 totals 17 residues. Trimming at V came to 2 bases and at J to 8 bases, leaving 13 bases not matched to a gene. CDR1 and CDR2 from the germline V gene are SGHTA and FQGNSA. The DNA for the CDR3 is TGTGCCAGCAGCTTAAAGGGTGCGGGAGGGATTTTGGATGAGCAGTTCTTC. It specifies CASSLKGAGGILDEQFF.

This clonotype was seen repeatedly, ten times or more. CDR3 coding DNA: TGTGCCAGCACCTCAGGCAGGGGGATGAACACTGAAGCTTTCTTT. This sequence encodes CASTSGRGMNTEAFF. The chain employs TRBV12-3 or TRBV12-4 and TRBJ1-1, with TRBD1 matching 7 bases. With 7 bases clipped from V and 0 bases from J, the junction kept 8 bases outside the gene matches. The CDR3 contains 15 residues.

This clonotype was counted at least ten times. The gene calls are TRBV9 and TRBJ2-1, with 8 nucleotides matching TRBD2. V dropped 2 bases and J dropped 0; count of bases not matched to a gene: 1. The CDR3 is 15 amino acids. Germline values: CDR1 SGDLS, CDR2 YYNGEE. This CDR3 is CASSVGTSSYNEQFF. In DNA, the CDR3 is TGTGCCAGCAGCGTGGGGACTAGCTCCTACAATGAGCAGTTCTTC.

The chain uses TRBV24-1 and TRBJ2-1, with D perhaps matching TRBD2 (7 bases). The V gene's germline CDR1 is KGHDR and CDR2 SFDVKD. This CDR3 contains 15 residues. Trimming removed 2 bases at V and 7 bases at J, with 14 bases between. Written as DNA, the CDR3 is TGTGCCACCAGTGATTGGGGGGGGCTGGGGAATGAGCAGTTCTTC. The encoded protein is CATSDWGGLGNEQFF.

J is TRBJ2-5 and V is TRBV7-3, with D possibly being TRBD2 (6 bases). V was trimmed by 2 bases and J by 6 bases, leaving 10 bases between them. The CDR3 runs 13 residues. CDR1 SGHTA and CDR2 FQGTGA come from the germline V gene. The CDR3 nucleotides are TGTGCCAGCAGCTTAGTACGGGGGAAGACCCAGTACTTC. Translating it yields CASSLVRGKTQYF.

The chain couples TRBV18 to TRBJ1-5; D ambiguous. There are 16 residues in the CDR3. The germline CDR1 and CDR2 sequences are KGHSH and LQKENI. The ends were cut back, 3 bases at V and 7 bases at J, with 19 bases in the middle. DNA of the CDR3: TGTGCCAGCTCACCGGGTCCCGGAAACCGGCTCCAGCCCCAGCATTTT. This sequence encodes CASSPGPGNRLQPQHF.

At least ten counts were recorded for this clonotype. In DNA form, the CDR3 reads TGTGCCTCCGGGCCATTAGTCTATGGCTACACCTTC. Translated, it gives CASGPLVYGYTF. The chain employs TRBV30 and TRBJ1-2; D remains ambiguous. Germline loops: CDR1 GTSNPN, CDR2 SVGIG (reference sequence). The CDR3 is made up of 12 amino acids. Trimming removed 7 bases at V and 4 bases at J, with 13 bases between. Variable domain in full (rest from reference TRBV30 and TRBJ1-2): SQTIHQWPATLVQPVGSPLSLECTVEGTSNPNLYWYRQAAGRGLQLLFYSVGIGQISSEVPQNLSASRPQDRQFILSSKKLLLSDSGFYLCASGPLVYGYTFGSGTRLTVV.